The clone carrying this T cell receptor delta chain was observed a handful of times. Antigen: not known. The mismatch at residue 2 between this DNA's translation and the TCRdb protein of a much larger clone likely reflects a read error; the protein shown is translated from the DNA. The sample comes from a study of DNA immune sequencing with unique molecular identifiers. Study information: Sequencing used genomic DNA of immunomagnetically enriched buffy-coat γδ T cells.

Notes on the study in general: TRDV2 paired with TRDJ1 was the most common TRD rearrangement among healthy donor clonotypes. The primer-based method misses TRD sequences outside its primer targets.

All 8 TRDV and 4 TRDJ genes were targeted in 32-plex amplification of genomic DNA. The library had 12-nucleotide UMIs introduced over about 3 barcoding cycles, then a second adapter PCR. TCRdb reapplied CATT to the multiplex PCR reads. The sample lists 800 to 900 delta-chain clones, around 3.5% occurring once. Germline-derived CDR1 and CDR2 are GEAIGNYY and EKD. This CDR3 has 16 residues. The chain is built from TRDV2 and TRDJ1; 10 bases match TRDD3. The receptor comes from a human donor in good health. The sample taken for sequencing was gamma-delta T cells from PBMCs. CDR3 loop: CSCDGMGDTKVDKLIF. As DNA, the CDR3 is TGTTCCTGTGACGGAATGGGGGATACTAAGGTCGATAAACTCATCTTT.